These T cell receptor beta chains were read from a single sample in a study of blood T cell repertoires in COVID-19. Only in-frame clones appear in the TCRdb table, and some are missing; sequencing was by immunoSEQ multiplex PCR. In the table there are about 270,000 clones, approximately 90% of which are singletons. Sequenced material: PBMCs or T cells enriched from blood (not recorded which). These TCRs come from a man aged 40-50 years who had been exposed to COVID-19. CDR3s include the opening cysteine and the closing phenylalanine or tryptophan. The D gene is left open where the match is weak. Clone size is shown for a subset of rows, as once, few, many or a class of expanded clone.

D	V	size	J	DNA	CDR3
TRBD1	TRBV19	NA	TRBJ2-7	TGTGCCAGTAGTCGGGACAGCGCCTACTACGAGCAGTACTTC	CASSRDSAYYEQYF
NA	TRBV6-4	NA	TRBJ1-5	TGTGCCAGCAGTGAGGGGGCAAATCAGCCCCAGCATTTT	CASSEGANQPQHF
TRBD2	TRBV30	NA	TRBJ2-3	TGTGCCTGGAGTGTAAGGTCAAGCGGGAGAAGTCGTACGCAGTATTTT	CAWSVRSSGRSRTQYF
TRBD2	TRBV2	NA	TRBJ2-3	TGTGCCTGGCGGGGGAGCTACACAGATACGCAGTATTTT	CAWRGSYTDTQYF
NA	TRBV9	NA	TRBJ1-2	TGTGCCAGCAGCGTAGATGGGACAAGCCACTATGGCTACACCTTC	CASSVDGTSHYGYTF
TRBD2	TRBV28	NA	TRBJ2-5	TGTGCCAGCAACCTGAGCGGGAGTTCGGAGACCCAGTACTTC	CASNLSGSSETQYF
NA	TRBV2	NA	TRBJ2-5	TGTGCCAGCAGTGACTCGTGGGGGCAGGAGACCCAGTACTTC	CASSDSWGQETQYF
NA	TRBV7-2	NA	TRBJ1-6	TGTGCCAGCAGCTGGAGCCTGTCCCTCCACTTT	CASSWSLSLHF
NA	TRBV7-2	NA	TRBJ1-2	TGTGCCAGCAGCTTAGCAGCCGACAGGTACTATGGCTACACCTTC	CASSLAADRYYGYTF
NA	TRBV27	NA	TRBJ1-5	TGTGCCAGCACCTCCCAGGGGTTGGGCAATCAGCCCCAGCATTTT	CASTSQGLGNQPQHF
TRBD1	TRBV6-5	NA	TRBJ1-1	TGTGCCAGCAGTAAGACAGGGGGCAGGGACACTGAAGCTTTCTTT	CASSKTGGRDTEAFF
TRBD1	TRBV12-3/TRBV12-4	NA	TRBJ1-1	TGTGCCAGCAGTGTTGGGACAGGGGACGAAGCTTTCTTT	CASSVGTGDEAFF
NA	TRBV10-2	NA	TRBJ2-7	TGCGCCAGCAGGGCAGGGCAGGTACACGAGCAGTACTTC	CASRAGQVHEQYF
TRBD1	TRBV7-9	NA	TRBJ1-6	TGTGCCAGCAGCTCGACAGGGGGCTGGTCACCCCTCCACTTT	CASSSTGGWSPLHF
TRBD1	TRBV19	NA	TRBJ1-2	TGTGCCAGTAGTATAACAGGGGTAGGCTATGGCTACACCTTC	CASSITGVGYGYTF
NA	TRBV6-5	NA	TRBJ2-3	TGTGCCAGCAGTTACTCGATGAAGGGGGGCACAGATACGCAGTATTTT	CASSYSMKGGTDTQYF
NA	TRBV2	NA	TRBJ1-6	TGTGCCAGCAGTGTGGCCCCAAATTCACCCCTCCACTTT	CASSVAPNSPLHF
TRBD1	TRBV24-1	NA	TRBJ1-2	TGTGCCACCAGGGACAGGGTTAGGGATGGCTACACCTTC	CATRDRVRDGYTF
TRBD2	TRBV27	NA	TRBJ2-3	TGTGCCAGCAGTCCAACTAGCGGGACACCCACAGATACGCAGTATTTT	CASSPTSGTPTDTQYF
TRBD1	TRBV28	NA	TRBJ1-5	TGTGCCAGCAGTTGGACAGGGAATCAGCCCCAGCATTTT	CASSWTGNQPQHF
TRBD1	TRBV6-2/TRBV6-3	NA	TRBJ2-2	TGTGCCAGCAGTCGGGACAGGGGGTACACCGGGGAGCTGTTTTTT	CASSRDRGYTGELFF
TRBD1	TRBV7-9	NA	TRBJ1-1	TGTGCCAGCAGCTTAGCGGTGAGTGCGACAGGGGGCCACACTGAAGCTTTCTTT	CASSLAVSATGGHTEAFF
NA	TRBV12-5	NA	TRBJ1-1	TGTGCTAGTGCTAAAAGTGGGCTCATGAACACTGAAGCTTTCTTT	CASAKSGLMNTEAFF
NA	TRBV19	NA	TRBJ1-4	TGTGCCAGTAGTACCGGGATTGGGAACCATGAAAAACTGTTTTTT	CASSTGIGNHEKLFF
NA	TRBV6-2/TRBV6-3	NA	TRBJ1-4	TGTGCCAGCAGTTACGTGGGAGGTGGTGAAAAACTGTTTTTT	CASSYVGGGEKLFF
TRBD1	TRBV11-2	NA	TRBJ1-3	TGTGCCAGCAGCTTTTCAGGACAGGGGACAAACACCATATATTTT	CASSFSGQGTNTIYF
NA	TRBV3-1/TRBV3-2	NA	TRBJ2-3	TGTGCCAGCAGCCGAAAACTTGCACAGTACACAGATACGCAGTATTTT	CASSRKLAQYTDTQYF
NA	TRBV10-3	NA	TRBJ1-3	TGTGCCATCAAACCTGATCTATCTGGAAACACCATATATTTT	CAIKPDLSGNTIYF
NA	TRBV28	NA	TRBJ2-1	TGTGCCAGCAGCCCCGGGACTGCACGGAATGAGCAGTTCTTC	CASSPGTARNEQFF
NA	TRBV7-2	NA	TRBJ1-2	TGTGCCAGCAGCTTTACCCTAAGAGAGCTGTACACCTTC	CASSFTLRELYTF
TRBD1	TRBV4-1	NA	TRBJ1-2	TGCGCCAGCAGCCAAAATTCCGGGACAGCCTATGGCTACACCTTC	CASSQNSGTAYGYTF
TRBD1	TRBV27	NA	TRBJ1-2	TGTGCCAGCAGTTGGGGACAGGGATTTAACTATGGCTACACCTTC	CASSWGQGFNYGYTF
NA	TRBV6-5	NA	TRBJ2-6	TGTGCCAGCAGGGTCCGAGCCTCTGGGGCCAACGTCCTGACTTTC	CASRVRASGANVLTF
TRBD1	TRBV7-8	NA	TRBJ2-7	TGTGCCAGCAGCCGAGCGACAGGGGGCTTCTACGAGCAGTACTTC	CASSRATGGFYEQYF
NA	TRBV27	NA	TRBJ1-3	TGTGCCAGCCGGTCAGGGCTCTCCGGAAACACCATATATTTT	CASRSGLSGNTIYF
NA	TRBV6-4	NA	TRBJ2-2	TGTGCCAGCAGGGATCAGGGGAACACCGGGGAGCTGTTTTTT	CASRDQGNTGELFF
TRBD1	TRBV9	NA	TRBJ2-7	TGTGCCAGCAGCCGGACAGGGTACGAGCAGTACTTC	CASSRTGYEQYF
TRBD1	TRBV28	once	TRBJ1-5	TGTGCCAGCAGTCCGACGGGACAGGCCAATCAGCCCCAGCATTTT	CASSPTGQANQPQHF
NA	TRBV3-1/TRBV3-2	NA	TRBJ1-3	TGTGCCAGCAGCCTATTCGGACAGTTCTCTGGAAACACCATATATTTT	CASSLFGQFSGNTIYF
NA	TRBV5-1	NA	TRBJ1-1	TGCGCCAGCAGCTCGGTTAACACTGAAGCTTTCTTT	CASSSVNTEAFF
TRBD1	TRBV5-4	NA	TRBJ2-2	TGTGCCAGCAGCTTGGAGCAGGGGGCCACCGGGGAGCTGTTTTTT	CASSLEQGATGELFF
NA	TRBV20-1	NA	TRBJ1-1	TGCAGTGCTAGTACCACAGGGTTGGCCACTGAAGCTTTCTTT	CSASTTGLATEAFF
NA	TRBV7-9	NA	TRBJ1-1	TGTGCCAGCAGCTTGATGAGGAGTGAAGCTTTCTTT	CASSLMRSEAFF
TRBD1	TRBV6-5	few	TRBJ2-3	TGTGCCAGCAGTTACTCGTTACAGGGGAAAGATACGCAGTATTTT	CASSYSLQGKDTQYF
TRBD1	TRBV3-1/TRBV3-2	NA	TRBJ2-1	TGTGCCAGCAGCCCCACCCAAGGGGGCCATGAGCAGTTCTTC	CASSPTQGGHEQFF
TRBD1	TRBV11-2	NA	TRBJ1-2	TGTGCCAGCACCGTTACCCGAGGGGGCGGGTATGGCTACACCTTC	CASTVTRGGGYGYTF
TRBD2	TRBV7-2	once	TRBJ2-7	TGTGCCAGCAGCAAAACCGGGACTAGCGGCCCCTACGAGCAGTACTTC	CASSKTGTSGPYEQYF
TRBD2	TRBV18	NA	TRBJ2-5	TGTGCCAGCTCAACTGGACTAGCGGGCCTCGAGACCCAGTACTTC	CASSTGLAGLETQYF
NA	TRBV13	NA	TRBJ2-5	TGTGCCAGCAGCTTAAATACAAAAGAGACCCAGTACTTC	CASSLNTKETQYF
NA	TRBV4-1	NA	TRBJ2-5	TGCGCCAGCAGCACTAATACCGGGGTAGTCAATCGGGAGACCCAGTACTTC	CASSTNTGVVNRETQYF
TRBD2	TRBV3-1/TRBV3-2	NA	TRBJ2-1	TGTGCCAGCAGCCCCCCAAAGCGGGAGGCCCAGGCCCCTTACAATGAGCAGTTCTTC	CASSPPKREAQAPYNEQFF
TRBD2	TRBV11-3	NA	TRBJ2-2	TGTGCCAGCAGCCCTGGGACTAGCGGGGGGAACACCGGGGAGCTGTTTTTT	CASSPGTSGGNTGELFF
NA	TRBV29-1	NA	TRBJ2-7	TGCAGCGTTGCCGCCCAGGGAGGCTACGAGCAGTACTTC	CSVAAQGGYEQYF
NA	TRBV5-6	NA	TRBJ2-7	TGTGCCAGCGCAAAAATCACAGGGTTCGAGCAGTACTTC	CASAKITGFEQYF
TRBD1	TRBV28	NA	TRBJ1-5	TGTGCCAGCAGTTTACGACAGGGGGATCAGCCCCAGCATTTT	CASSLRQGDQPQHF